This T cell receptor beta chain originates from a study of neurological immune-mediated disorders (dated by TCRdb to between 2017 and 2020). For context, the study as a whole: Among the approximately 35 multiple sclerosis patients, relapsing-remitting MS accounted for around 30 and secondary progressive MS accounted for 3. The cohort included some 68 subjects: some 14 with HAM/TSP, about 35 with multiple sclerosis, and around 20 healthy controls. The study compared peripheral blood TCR-beta repertoires of HTLV-I-associated myelopathy (HAM/TSP) patients, multiple sclerosis patients and healthy controls using UMI-based sequencing. The approximately 96 TCR-beta libraries covered PBMC samples along with longitudinal samples, technical triplicates, and paired sorted CD4+ and CD8+ T-cell subsets.

Findings and caveats that apply to the study as a whole: No identical CDR3 amino acid sequences were found to be shared among expanded clones across subjects, suggesting that TCR-beta repertoires were private in all groups. Phylogenetic analysis grouped repertoires from 18 of 34 MS patients into a cluster of related CDR3 sequences, suggesting a possible repertoire-level signature. TCR clonal expansion was greatest in HAM/TSP patients and smallest in MS patients, who ranked below even healthy controls. The MS cluster was not associated with any clinical or MRI features, and the authors stated that larger cohorts are needed.

This clonotype occurred many times. It lacks a known antigen. No quality values exist for individual bases; no much larger clone is one base distant. cDNA was synthesized by template-switch 5'RACE using a primer carrying a 10-nucleotide random unique molecular identifier by which each TCR transcript was tagged. Every sequencing run covered 15-18 subjects and yielded more than 200 million TCR-beta sequences. The RNeasy kit was used to extract total RNA. TCR-beta VDJ regions were amplified with primers for the TCR constant region and the 5'RACE anchor, using the KAPA Real-time Library Amplification kit. A first PCR added sample indexes and Illumina adaptors, after which a second PCR increased the library yield. The roughly 650 bp TCR product was size-selected on a 2% E-gel SizeSelection system after Ampure bead purification. Library quality was checked on a Bioanalyzer, concentration was measured with Qubit, and libraries were quantified with the Kapa Library Quantification kit before pooling. An Illumina HiSeq 2500 sequenced the libraries paired-end 2 x 150 bp. To increase sequence diversity, roughly 25-31% phiX was spiked into each library pool. In the source study's methods: Quality-filtered reads were processed with the UMI-based MiGEC pipeline, and over 80% of raw TCR sequences were removed by the MiGEC pipeline during error correction. IMGT germline references were used for aligning VDJ genes, and each clonotype was defined as a unique CDR3 amino acid sequence together with its V-J genes. VDJtools evaluated clonal expansion, Shannon diversity and CDR3 relatedness (CalcPairwiseDistances, ClusterSamples); CLCbio workbench built phylogenetic trees. Expanded clones were defined as having at least 8 unique UMIs, based on coefficient-of-variation modelling across technical triplicates. TCRdb handled the public reads itself, with Q25 trimming in fastp and clone calling in MiXCR, and kept productive beta chains. Each record represents a unique CDR3 protein, reported with the most common genes and DNA among its rows. TCRdb, not the authors, supplied the V and J calls. The sample table records some 65,000 distinct CDR3 sequences; 4.1% of these occur just once. The top ten hold about 2.4% of the sample.

Measured from the cysteine to the phenylalanine, the CDR3 is 14 residues long. CDR3 DNA only is kept here, 42 bases in frame from base 1. Per the germline V gene (reference sequence), LGHDT is the CDR1 and YNNKEL is the CDR2. Here V drops 7 bases and J drops 6 bases, and the junction holds 3 bases not matched to any gene. Libraries from unsorted PBMCs were made from 2 million PBMCs kept in RNAlater at -80 degrees C until RNA extraction. The multiple sclerosis patients were enrolled in a US clinical protocol that evaluated disease progression with magnetic resonance imaging. Peripheral blood was subjected to Ficoll-Hypaque density gradient centrifugation to isolate PBMCs, which were then cryopreserved in liquid nitrogen.

The TCR originated in a man in his fifties or sixties with multiple sclerosis. The sequenced sample was PBMCs. The chain was built from TRBV3-1 and TRBJ2-2, with 12 middle bases fitting TRBD1. The nucleotides are TGTGCCAGCAAGGGACAGGGGGCGTCCGGGGAGCTGTTTTTT. The encoded protein is CASKGQGASGELFF.